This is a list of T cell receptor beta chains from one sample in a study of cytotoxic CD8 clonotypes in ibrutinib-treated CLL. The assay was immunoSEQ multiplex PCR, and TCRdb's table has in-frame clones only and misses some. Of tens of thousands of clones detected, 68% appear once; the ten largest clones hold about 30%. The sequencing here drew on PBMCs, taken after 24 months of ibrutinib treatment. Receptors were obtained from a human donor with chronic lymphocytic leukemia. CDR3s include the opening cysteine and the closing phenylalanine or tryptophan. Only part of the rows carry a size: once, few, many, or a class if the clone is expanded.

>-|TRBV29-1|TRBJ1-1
CSVKGQGGTEAFF
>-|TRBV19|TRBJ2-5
CASSPLGQETQYF
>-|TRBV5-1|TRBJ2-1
CASSSEPFGGGYNEQFF
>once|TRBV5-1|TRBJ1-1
CASSLVPGLAFF
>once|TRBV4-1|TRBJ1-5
CASSQRHHSNQPQHF
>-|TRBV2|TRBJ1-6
CASLGIQPGSYNSPLHF
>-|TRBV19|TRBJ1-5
CASSITGGQGNQPQHF
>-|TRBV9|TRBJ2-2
CASSVGPRPNTGELFF
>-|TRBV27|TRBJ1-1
CASSWGGPNTEAFF
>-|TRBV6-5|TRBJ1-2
CASSFIRALDGYTF
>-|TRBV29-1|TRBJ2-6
CSVRDSGANVLTF
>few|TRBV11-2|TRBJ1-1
CASSLYSGGGTEAFF
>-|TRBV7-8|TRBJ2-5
CASSPPGLGQETQYF
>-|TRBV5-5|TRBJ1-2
CASSLRAEANYGYTF
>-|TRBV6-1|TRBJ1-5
CASSGTQPQHF
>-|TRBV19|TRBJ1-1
CASSGQGPGGAFF
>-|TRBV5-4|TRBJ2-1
CASTRPGDYSYNEQFF
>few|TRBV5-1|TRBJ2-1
CASSLLQGSYNEQFF
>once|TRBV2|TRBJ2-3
CASMLLAGGRQDTQYF
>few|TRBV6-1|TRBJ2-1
CASSQGAYEQFF
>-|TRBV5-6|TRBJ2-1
CASSLLFFRVGDNEQFF
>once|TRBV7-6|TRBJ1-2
CASSLRGTDGYTF
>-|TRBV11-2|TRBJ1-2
CASRHPGQGLYGYTF
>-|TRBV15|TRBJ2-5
CATSRDGQYQETQYF
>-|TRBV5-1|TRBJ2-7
CASSLDGTSSYEQYF
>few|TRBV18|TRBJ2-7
CASSREYYEQYF